The rows below give T cell receptor beta chains drawn from one sample of a study of Ad26.COV2.S vaccination and SARS-CoV-2 variants. Assay used: immunoSEQ multiplex PCR; TCRdb lists only in-frame clones, some missing. The sample contains approximately 460,000 clones, about nine tenths of which appear only once. This specimen was peripheral blood, taken in a trial of Ad26.COV2.S vaccine versus placebo. All receptors come from a person aged 18 to 65 who received the Ad26.COV2.S COVID-19 vaccine or a placebo. CDR3s include the opening cysteine and the closing phenylalanine or tryptophan. D genes are given only for firm matches. Where a row states a size, it is once, few, many or the class of an expanded clone; other rows omit it.

d_gene: -; abundance: -; v_gene: TRBV4-1; j_gene: TRBJ1-4; CDR3nt: TGCGCCAGCAGCCTCACCTGGGTAGGCGAAAAACTGTTTTTT; CDR3aa: CASSLTWVGEKLFF
d_gene: -; abundance: -; v_gene: TRBV4-1; j_gene: TRBJ2-2; CDR3nt: TGCGCCAGCAGCCAAGATTTAACAGAAGCCGGGGAGCTGTTTTTT; CDR3aa: CASSQDLTEAGELFF
d_gene: TRBD1; abundance: -; v_gene: TRBV4-2; j_gene: TRBJ1-2; CDR3nt: TGTGCCAGCAGCCAAGAAGGGCAGGGGGACTATGGCTACACCTTC; CDR3aa: CASSQEGQGDYGYTF
d_gene: -; abundance: few; v_gene: TRBV19; j_gene: TRBJ1-5; CDR3nt: TGTGCCACCAACAGGGCCTACAATCAGCCCCAGCATTTT; CDR3aa: CATNRAYNQPQHF
d_gene: -; abundance: -; v_gene: TRBV29-1; j_gene: TRBJ1-2; CDR3nt: TGCAGCGTTATGGAGGCACCAAACCCAAGTAAGGGCTACACCTTC; CDR3aa: CSVMEAPNPSKGYTF
d_gene: TRBD1; abundance: -; v_gene: TRBV27; j_gene: TRBJ2-7; CDR3nt: TGTGCCAGCAGTTTCCATGGACAGGTTAGGTACGAGCAGTACTTC; CDR3aa: CASSFHGQVRYEQYF
d_gene: TRBD2; abundance: few; v_gene: TRBV6-1; j_gene: TRBJ2-5; CDR3nt: TGTGCCAGCAGTGATATAGCGGGAGGGCCTGGGACCCAGTACTTC; CDR3aa: CASSDIAGGPGTQYF
d_gene: TRBD1; abundance: -; v_gene: TRBV7-6; j_gene: TRBJ2-2; CDR3nt: TGTGCCAGCAGCTCCCCCGACAGGGGGCAAACCGGGGAGCTGTTTTTT; CDR3aa: CASSSPDRGQTGELFF
d_gene: TRBD1; abundance: -; v_gene: TRBV11-2; j_gene: TRBJ2-2; CDR3nt: TGTGCCAGCAGCTTTGGACCGGGGACAGGGAGGCCCGGGGAGCTGTTTTTT; CDR3aa: CASSFGPGTGRPGELFF
d_gene: TRBD1; abundance: -; v_gene: TRBV7-8; j_gene: TRBJ1-2; CDR3nt: TGTGCCAGCAGCCCTAAGACAGGGGCAGAAGGCTACACCTTC; CDR3aa: CASSPKTGAEGYTF
d_gene: -; abundance: -; v_gene: TRBV7-7; j_gene: TRBJ2-2; CDR3nt: TGTGCTAGCAGCTTATCAACCTCCGGGGAGCTGTTTTTT; CDR3aa: CASSLSTSGELFF
d_gene: -; abundance: -; v_gene: TRBV6-5; j_gene: TRBJ2-5; CDR3nt: TGTGCCAGCAGGGCATTTGGGAAAGAGACCCAGTACTTC; CDR3aa: CASRAFGKETQYF
d_gene: -; abundance: -; v_gene: TRBV28; j_gene: TRBJ1-6; CDR3nt: TGTGCCAGCAAAAGGACAAGGGCTTATAATTCACCCCTCCACTTT; CDR3aa: CASKRTRAYNSPLHF
d_gene: -; abundance: once; v_gene: TRBV7-3; j_gene: TRBJ2-3; CDR3nt: TGTGCCAGCAGCTTAAATTCCAACCGACTAGATACGCAGTATTTT; CDR3aa: CASSLNSNRLDTQYF
d_gene: -; abundance: -; v_gene: TRBV7-3; j_gene: TRBJ2-7; CDR3nt: TGTGCCAGCAGCTTAATGGGACCGGTCGGCGGGCTTTCCTACGAGCAGTACTTC; CDR3aa: CASSLMGPVGGLSYEQYF
d_gene: TRBD1; abundance: -; v_gene: TRBV6-6; j_gene: TRBJ1-1; CDR3nt: TGTGCCAGCAGTCCCCGACAGGGGGTCACTGAAGCTTTCTTT; CDR3aa: CASSPRQGVTEAFF
d_gene: TRBD1; abundance: -; v_gene: TRBV18; j_gene: TRBJ2-7; CDR3nt: TGTGCCAGCTCACCACCGGGACAGGGGCGCGAGCAGTACTTC; CDR3aa: CASSPPGQGREQYF
d_gene: TRBD1; abundance: -; v_gene: TRBV7-9; j_gene: TRBJ1-1; CDR3nt: TGTGCCAGCAGCAGGGAGACAGGGGTGGCTGAAGCTTTCTTT; CDR3aa: CASSRETGVAEAFF
d_gene: -; abundance: -; v_gene: TRBV18; j_gene: TRBJ1-2; CDR3nt: TGTGCCAGCCGAGACGGCCAGAACTATGGCTACACCTTC; CDR3aa: CASRDGQNYGYTF
d_gene: -; abundance: -; v_gene: TRBV3-1/TRBV3-2; j_gene: TRBJ2-3; CDR3nt: TGTGCCAGCAGCCTCCCGGCCCCAGATACGCAGTATTTT; CDR3aa: CASSLPAPDTQYF
d_gene: -; abundance: -; v_gene: TRBV5-8; j_gene: TRBJ2-7; CDR3nt: TGTGCCACGCCTTATCTTTACGAGCAGTACTTC; CDR3aa: CATPYLYEQYF
d_gene: TRBD1; abundance: -; v_gene: TRBV29-1; j_gene: TRBJ1-2; CDR3nt: TGCAGCGTTGAAACAGGGGTAGCCTATGGCTACACCTTC; CDR3aa: CSVETGVAYGYTF
d_gene: -; abundance: -; v_gene: TRBV7-8; j_gene: TRBJ1-1; CDR3nt: TGTGCCAGCAGCTTACGAACAGTCCCAATGTCGGTGGCTTTCTTT; CDR3aa: CASSLRTVPMSVAFF
d_gene: -; abundance: -; v_gene: TRBV2; j_gene: TRBJ2-7; CDR3nt: TGTGCCAGCAGGGCCGGACAGTGGACGGACGAGCAGTACTTC; CDR3aa: CASRAGQWTDEQYF
d_gene: -; abundance: -; v_gene: TRBV2; j_gene: TRBJ1-4; CDR3nt: TGTGCCAGCAGATCGGGACTGCTCCCGTTTTTT; CDR3aa: CASRSGLLPFF
d_gene: -; abundance: -; v_gene: TRBV4-1; j_gene: TRBJ2-1; CDR3nt: TGCGCCAGCAGCCCGGCGAGGGGGTCCTACAATGAGCAGTTCTTC; CDR3aa: CASSPARGSYNEQFF
d_gene: -; abundance: -; v_gene: TRBV4-1; j_gene: TRBJ2-7; CDR3nt: TGCGCCAGCAGCCAAGGGACGGGGGAGCAGTACTTC; CDR3aa: CASSQGTGEQYF
d_gene: TRBD1; abundance: -; v_gene: TRBV29-1; j_gene: TRBJ2-7; CDR3nt: TGCAGCGTTCTTTTCTGGGAATTGGGACAGGTTAGGAAAGGAGGCTACGAGCAGTACTTC; CDR3aa: CSVLFWELGQVRKGGYEQYF
d_gene: -; abundance: -; v_gene: TRBV5-5; j_gene: TRBJ2-1; CDR3nt: TGTGCCAGCAGCTTAGAAAGAATCTACAATGAGCAGTTCTTC; CDR3aa: CASSLERIYNEQFF
d_gene: TRBD1; abundance: -; v_gene: TRBV18; j_gene: TRBJ1-6; CDR3nt: TGTGCCAGCTCACCGCGGGGGACAGCGGGTGATTCACCCCTCCACTTT; CDR3aa: CASSPRGTAGDSPLHF
d_gene: -; abundance: -; v_gene: TRBV3-1/TRBV3-2; j_gene: TRBJ2-3; CDR3nt: TGTGCCAGCAGCGTTGTGGGGGGAAAGGAGACGCAGTATTTT; CDR3aa: CASSVVGGKETQYF
d_gene: TRBD1; abundance: -; v_gene: TRBV6-6; j_gene: TRBJ2-1; CDR3nt: TGTGCCAGCAGTACAGGGGGCGATGAGCAGTTCTTC; CDR3aa: CASSTGGDEQFF
d_gene: TRBD1; abundance: -; v_gene: TRBV7-9; j_gene: TRBJ1-4; CDR3nt: TGTGCCAGCAGCTGGACAGGGGATGAAAAACTGTTTTTT; CDR3aa: CASSWTGDEKLFF
d_gene: TRBD2; abundance: once; v_gene: TRBV19; j_gene: TRBJ2-7; CDR3nt: TGTGCCAGTAGAATGGCGGGGACTATTGCCTACGAGCAGTACTTC; CDR3aa: CASRMAGTIAYEQYF
d_gene: TRBD1; abundance: -; v_gene: TRBV6-5; j_gene: TRBJ1-6; CDR3nt: TGTGCCAGCAGTTACCTAGGACAGGGGGAATCACCCCTCCACTTT; CDR3aa: CASSYLGQGESPLHF
d_gene: -; abundance: -; v_gene: TRBV7-2; j_gene: TRBJ2-1; CDR3nt: TGTGCCAGCAGCTTGCGGGTGGAGAATGAGCAGTTCTTC; CDR3aa: CASSLRVENEQFF
d_gene: TRBD1; abundance: -; v_gene: TRBV5-8; j_gene: TRBJ1-2; CDR3nt: TGTGCCAGCAGCCAATGGGGACAGTCAGAAAGCGGAAACTATGGCTACACCTTC; CDR3aa: CASSQWGQSESGNYGYTF
d_gene: -; abundance: -; v_gene: TRBV28; j_gene: TRBJ2-2; CDR3nt: TGTGCCAGCAGTTTTCTTTACACCGGGGAGCTGTTTTTT; CDR3aa: CASSFLYTGELFF
d_gene: -; abundance: -; v_gene: TRBV14; j_gene: TRBJ2-1; CDR3nt: TGTGCCAGCAGCCAAGATCTGGTCCGCAATGAGCAGTTCTTC; CDR3aa: CASSQDLVRNEQFF
d_gene: TRBD1; abundance: -; v_gene: TRBV9; j_gene: TRBJ2-1; CDR3nt: TGTGCCAGCAGCGTTACAGGGGCCTACAATGAGCAGTTCTTC; CDR3aa: CASSVTGAYNEQFF
d_gene: TRBD2; abundance: once; v_gene: TRBV7-2; j_gene: TRBJ2-3; CDR3nt: TGTGCCAGCAGCTTAGTCCCCAGCGGGGGCCGCACAGATACGCAGTATTTT; CDR3aa: CASSLVPSGGRTDTQYF
d_gene: TRBD1; abundance: -; v_gene: TRBV7-2; j_gene: TRBJ2-5; CDR3nt: TGTGCCAGCAGCCTGCGACAGGGCCACCAAGAGACCCAGTACTTC; CDR3aa: CASSLRQGHQETQYF
d_gene: -; abundance: -; v_gene: TRBV11-2; j_gene: TRBJ2-7; CDR3nt: TGTGCCAGCAGCCGGACTATTAACGAGCAGTACTTC; CDR3aa: CASSRTINEQYF
d_gene: -; abundance: -; v_gene: TRBV24-1; j_gene: TRBJ2-5; CDR3nt: TGTGCCACCAGTGATTTCGGAGCTCCCATGCAAGAGACCCAGTACTTC; CDR3aa: CATSDFGAPMQETQYF
d_gene: -; abundance: -; v_gene: TRBV25-1; j_gene: TRBJ2-7; CDR3nt: TGTGCCAGCAGTGAAATTGACAAAAATTACGAGCAGTACTTC; CDR3aa: CASSEIDKNYEQYF
d_gene: -; abundance: -; v_gene: TRBV7-2; j_gene: TRBJ2-5; CDR3nt: TGTGCCAGCAGTATAGGGTTCAGTAGTGGGCAAGAGACCCAGTACTTC; CDR3aa: CASSIGFSSGQETQYF
d_gene: -; abundance: -; v_gene: TRBV5-4; j_gene: TRBJ1-1; CDR3nt: TGTGCCAGCAGCATTCGGGGGTACACTGAAGCTTTCTTT; CDR3aa: CASSIRGYTEAFF
d_gene: -; abundance: -; v_gene: TRBV21-1; j_gene: TRBJ2-5; CDR3nt: TGTGCCAGCAGCAAAACCGACCCGAGGGGACTCCAAGAGACCCAGTACTTC; CDR3aa: CASSKTDPRGLQETQYF
d_gene: -; abundance: -; v_gene: TRBV29-1; j_gene: TRBJ2-7; CDR3nt: TGCAGCGTTGCATCTCAGGTCAACGAGCAGTACTTC; CDR3aa: CSVASQVNEQYF
d_gene: -; abundance: -; v_gene: TRBV10-3; j_gene: TRBJ1-1; CDR3nt: TGTGCCACAACGAAGGGGTATGGAACTGAAGCTTTCTTT; CDR3aa: CATTKGYGTEAFF
d_gene: -; abundance: -; v_gene: TRBV9; j_gene: TRBJ1-4; CDR3nt: TGTGCCAGCAGCGCGGAGGAGGGTAGATACGAAAAACTGTTTTTT; CDR3aa: CASSAEEGRYEKLFF
d_gene: TRBD1; abundance: -; v_gene: TRBV28; j_gene: TRBJ1-2; CDR3nt: TGTGCCAGCAGTTTAATCCGGACAGGGACGGGGGGCTACACCTTC; CDR3aa: CASSLIRTGTGGYTF
d_gene: -; abundance: -; v_gene: TRBV6-1; j_gene: TRBJ1-6; CDR3nt: TGTGCCAGCAGTGACCGCAGGGCGGATTCACCCCTCCACTTT; CDR3aa: CASSDRRADSPLHF
d_gene: -; abundance: -; v_gene: TRBV6-5; j_gene: TRBJ2-7; CDR3nt: TGTGCCAGCAGCGCGACAGCAAACTCCTACGAGCAGTACTTC; CDR3aa: CASSATANSYEQYF
d_gene: -; abundance: -; v_gene: TRBV13; j_gene: TRBJ2-7; CDR3nt: TGTGCCAGCAGCTTAATGGGGGTTGGCTACTACGAGCAGTACTTC; CDR3aa: CASSLMGVGYYEQYF
d_gene: -; abundance: -; v_gene: TRBV29-1; j_gene: TRBJ2-7; CDR3nt: TGCAGCGTTGTCAAGAATACGGAGCAGTACTTC; CDR3aa: CSVVKNTEQYF
d_gene: TRBD2; abundance: -; v_gene: TRBV27; j_gene: TRBJ2-7; CDR3nt: TGTGCCAGCAGTTTGGTGGGGGGTGGGCTAGCGGGAACCTACGAGCAGTACTTC; CDR3aa: CASSLVGGGLAGTYEQYF